This T cell receptor beta chain was identified in a study of blood T cell repertoires in COVID-19. Across the whole study: Samples taken during acute and convalescent COVID-19 were collected in the United States, Italy and Spain. From T cells, B-cell-depleted T cells, or PBMCs came the material, which was cDNA or gDNA.

Under the authors' procedure: Nucleated cell counts were estimated from reference gene primer amplification. Data came from immunoSEQ multiplex PCR; TCRdb stores just in-frame clones and leaves some out. Clone size and V and J calls were adopted from that table, with D and trimming inferred from the DNA. The sample lists about 190,000 clones, approximately 90% seen once, with about 4.4% in the top ten. This CDR3 has 17 residues. Germline CDR1 MGHDK, CDR2 SYGVNS. Trimming took off 2 bases at V and 0 bases at J, with 15 bases between the two ends. The TCR originated in a human donor in a cohort sampled during active COVID-19. The sequenced material came from peripheral blood. The chain has TRBV25-1 and TRBJ2-3; weak D call: TRBD2 (5 bases). This CDR3 reads CASSERSLEMSTDTQYF. The CDR3 region has the DNA TGTGCCAGCAGTGAACGATCACTAGAGATGAGCACAGATACGCAGTATTTT.